This T cell receptor beta chain was captured by sequencing in a study of blood T cells in healthy people across ages. Study in general: Using template switching, researchers captured about one barcoded beta molecule for each two T cells.

This clonotype has only a few counts. Germline V gene lookup returns CDR1 SGDLS and CDR2 YYNGEE. The trim removed 2 bases at V and 0 bases at J, leaving 0 bases unmatched. The CDR3 covers 16 residues. The authors isolated at least 7 million PBMCs per sample. No fewer than 5.5 micrograms of total RNA were isolated from every sample. Through a sample-barcoded 5' primer and a J-beta primer mix, a second PCR was run for roughly 7 to 12 cycles. CDR3-containing paired-end reads numbering at least 2.5 million came from each sample. TCRdb re-analysed the 5' RACE reads in MiXCR, keeping a single row per CDR3 protein. Here the sample spans 780,000 or so distinct CDR3 sequences, about 61% being singletons.

The sequence came from a man between 40 and 49 years old in good health. The J gene is TRBJ2-7, the V gene TRBV9; 15 bases align to TRBD2. The sample taken for sequencing was blood. The CDR3 DNA reads TGTGCCAGCAGCGTGGGACTAGCGGGAGGCTCCTACGAGCAGTACTTC. Translating it yields CASSVGLAGGSYEQYF.